This T cell receptor beta chain comes out of a study of tumor-infiltrating lymphocytes in primary liver carcinoma. In its sample, this clonotype was seen many times. The CDR3 has 14 residues. Germline V gene data show CDR1 as MNHNS and CDR2 as SASEGT. V was clipped by 9 bases and J by 6 bases; unmatched bases: 7. TCR beta cDNA came from approximately 0.55 ug total RNA, primed with a constant-region primer. TCR beta libraries came from three nested multiplex PCR rounds using slightly modified ARM-PCR. The first two PCR rounds used TRBV1-TRBV30 forward primers with a C-beta reverse primer, roughly 10 cycles each. One entry per CDR3 protein results from TCRdb running MiXCR on the multiplex PCR reads. The top ten clones hold about 9.4% of a sample with hundreds of thousands of distinct CDR3 sequences, 55% to 65% of them seen once. Germline DNA was also extracted, while the blood RNA originated from unsorted whole blood. Four milliliters of peripheral blood were collected before surgery.

The sequenced material came from peripheral blood. This chain uses TRBV6-1 with TRBJ2-2, with TRBD2 identical over 10 bases. This sequence was found in a man aged 40-50 years with primary liver carcinoma and hepatitis B virus infection. Written as DNA, the CDR3 is TGTGCCAGTTCTGGACTAGCGGACGCCGGGGAGCTGTTTTTT. Translated: CASSGLADAGELFF.